A selection of T cell receptor beta chains follows, all from one sample in a study of T cell responses to AZD1222 COVID-19 vaccine. Sequenced by immunoSEQ multiplex PCR; TCRdb stores in-frame clones only, minus some. The sample shows under 140,000 clones, around 89% of them seen only once. Sample: peripheral blood, taken on day 0 of AZD1222 vaccination. The receptors derive from an adult in good health. Each CDR3 is given with its conserved first and last residue. Clone sizes are given selectively: once, few, many, or a class where the clone is expanded.

abundance	j_gene	v_gene	CDR3aa
.	TRBJ1-4	TRBV24-1	CATSTQGPGREKLFF
few	TRBJ2-7	TRBV5-1	CASSLGLRSEQYF
.	TRBJ1-2	TRBV27	CASSLSTGVNYGYTF
.	TRBJ2-7	TRBV6-1	CASSKGTELQDYEQYF
few	TRBJ2-7	TRBV7-9	CASKEGLAYEQYF
once	TRBJ1-2	TRBV6-5	CASSKSGGAGYGYTF
.	TRBJ2-7	TRBV6-5	CASQGHYEQYF
once	TRBJ1-2	TRBV2	CATDDRANYGYTF
.	TRBJ1-1	TRBV7-6	CASSLAGQISYRNTEAFF
.	TRBJ1-5	TRBV7-8	CASSPLSSVNQPQHF
.	TRBJ2-6	TRBV5-4	CASSTPSQAGSSGANVLTF
.	TRBJ2-3	TRBV6-1	CASSDYTSARTDAQYF
.	TRBJ1-4	TRBV7-9	CASSLNEQTEKLFF
.	TRBJ1-2	TRBV10-3	CAISPGQGFGYTF
.	TRBJ1-1	TRBV7-9	CASSFPRGGLNEAFF
.	TRBJ1-3	TRBV5-1	CASSPGGFSGNTIYF
.	TRBJ1-1	TRBV6-5	CASSYVLGGTEAFF
.	TRBJ2-2	TRBV27	CASSLSIAGVNTGELFF
.	TRBJ2-3	TRBV14	CASSVVGRTDTQYF
.	TRBJ2-7	TRBV5-4	CASSPLGGSSEQYF
few	TRBJ1-1	TRBV3-1/TRBV3-2	CASSQDLRGTEAFF
.	TRBJ2-1	TRBV12-3/TRBV12-4	CASSYRPRGEQFF
once	TRBJ1-2	TRBV5-1	CASSLVTGQSYGYTF
.	TRBJ2-7	TRBV5-4	CASSLSTKPYEQYF
.	TRBJ1-1	TRBV5-1	CASSFTLSDTEAFF
once	TRBJ1-3	TRBV7-8	CASSPPASGNTIYF
.	TRBJ1-5	TRBV6-5	CASSNGLSNQPQHF
.	TRBJ1-4	TRBV11-2	CASSPGQGRIDNEKLFF
.	TRBJ2-2	TRBV19	CASQKSYNSAGELFF
once	TRBJ2-5	TRBV7-9	CASSLANRLAGGPGETQYF
.	TRBJ1-5	TRBV7-8	CAGGTTNQPQHF
few	TRBJ1-3	TRBV18	CASSPLGTGSNPGNTIYF
.	TRBJ2-3	TRBV19	CASSPGGASADTQYF
.	TRBJ1-3	TRBV30	CAWSLGWTVGGNTIYF
few	TRBJ2-7	TRBV28	CASSTPFPLEQYF
.	TRBJ1-3	TRBV6-5	CASRQTQSSGNTIYF
.	TRBJ1-2	TRBV7-8	CASSALTGGYGYTF
.	TRBJ2-1	TRBV7-6	CASSLRTSGDNEQFF
.	TRBJ2-7	TRBV6-5	CASSHRDYEQYF
.	TRBJ1-5	TRBV2	CASSDPGGPGNQPQHF
.	TRBJ1-2	TRBV15	CATSRSRTGGVYGYTF
once	TRBJ1-1	TRBV5-1	CASSLAAYTEAFF
few	TRBJ2-7	TRBV30	CAWSSGRGISYEQYF
.	TRBJ2-7	TRBV14	CASSQGQRTSYEQYF
.	TRBJ2-3	TRBV12-3/TRBV12-4	CASGSLAADTQYF
.	TRBJ2-7	TRBV5-1	CASSNSGTGGGSDEQYF
few	TRBJ1-2	TRBV11-2	CASSLGYNYGYTF
.	TRBJ1-5	TRBV2	CASSEALHDSQPQHF
few	TRBJ1-5	TRBV6-5	CASMTGALGPQHF
.	TRBJ1-2	TRBV29-1	CSVALSDNYGYTF
.	TRBJ1-1	TRBV19	CASTRGRGPMNTEAFF
few	TRBJ2-1	TRBV5-3	CARSSGTRIYNEQFF